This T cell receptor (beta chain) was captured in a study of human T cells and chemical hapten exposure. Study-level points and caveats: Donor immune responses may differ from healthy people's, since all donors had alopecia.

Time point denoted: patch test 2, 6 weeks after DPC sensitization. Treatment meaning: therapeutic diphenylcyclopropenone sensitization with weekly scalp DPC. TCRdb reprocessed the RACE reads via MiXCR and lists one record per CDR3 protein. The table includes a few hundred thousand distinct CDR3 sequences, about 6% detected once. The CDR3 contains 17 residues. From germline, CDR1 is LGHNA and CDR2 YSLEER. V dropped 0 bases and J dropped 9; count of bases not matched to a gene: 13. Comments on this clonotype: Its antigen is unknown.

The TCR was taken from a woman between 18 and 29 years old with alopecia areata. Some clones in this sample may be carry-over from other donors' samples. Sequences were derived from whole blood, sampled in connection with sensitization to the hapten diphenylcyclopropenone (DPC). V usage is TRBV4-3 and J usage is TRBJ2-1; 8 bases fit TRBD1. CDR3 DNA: TGCGCCAGCAGCCAAGATCGCAGGGGGCAAACGAGCGGTGAGCAGTTCTTC. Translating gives CASSQDRRGQTSGEQFF.